This TCR beta chain originates from a study of blood T cell repertoires in COVID-19. Turning to the study itself: The United States, Italy and Spain supplied acute and convalescent COVID-19 samples. PBMCs, B-cell-depleted T cells, or T cells were the source of the cDNA or gDNA that made up the material.

The V gene's germline CDR1 is LNHDA and CDR2 SQIVND (reference sequence). Trimming took off 8 bases at V and 0 bases at J, with 11 bases between the two ends. The CDR3 is 14 residues long. Repertoires were generated with immunoSEQ multiplex PCR, while TCRdb's copy carries only in-frame clones and drops some. The profile covers about 180,000 clones, with more than 80% appearing a single time and 6.2% taken by the ten largest. This study enrolled people aged 18 to 89 from about 24 US geographic areas. Which cohort a participant joined came from the clinical history participants gave. The sequencing input was PBMCs or T cells enriched from blood (not recorded which). This TCR was sampled from a man aged 35-49 years who had recovered from COVID-19. This chain connects TRBV19 to TRBJ2-1; the D is unclear. The CDR3 loop is CASPPAHSYNEQFF. The CDR3 DNA follows: TGTGCCAGTCCCCCAGCGCACTCCTACAATGAGCAGTTCTTC.